The clone carrying this T cell receptor beta chain was seen just once. Its antigen is still unknown. The time point was: naive CD8 control sorted from an acute-time-point sample. The record originates from a study of CD8 T cells in acute hepatitis C reinfection. In the study overall: TCRbeta of HCV NS3-1073-specific CD8+ T cells was profiled. Study outcomes and limitations: Alphabeta pairing of public clonotypes could not be determined from bulk TCRbeta data. Some 12 public clonotypes were found regardless of outcome.

TCRdb's table, derived via immunoSEQ multiplex PCR, lists solely in-frame clones and lacks some. Among tens of thousands of clones listed, around nine tenths were seen once. The germline V gene encodes CDR1 SGHVS and CDR2 FNYEAQ. Trimming at V came to 4 bases and at J to 7 bases, leaving 5 bases not matched to a gene. The length of the CDR3 is 13 residues. The chain is built from TRBV7-6 and TRBJ2-5, with 8 positions matching TRBD1. The TCR sequence derives from a man aged 25 to 40 with chronic hepatitis C. Sequences were obtained from naive CD8+ T cells from PBMCs. CDR3 bases: TGTGCCAGCAGCTACAGGGGGATCTGGACCCAGTACTTC. The encoded protein is CASSYRGIWTQYF.